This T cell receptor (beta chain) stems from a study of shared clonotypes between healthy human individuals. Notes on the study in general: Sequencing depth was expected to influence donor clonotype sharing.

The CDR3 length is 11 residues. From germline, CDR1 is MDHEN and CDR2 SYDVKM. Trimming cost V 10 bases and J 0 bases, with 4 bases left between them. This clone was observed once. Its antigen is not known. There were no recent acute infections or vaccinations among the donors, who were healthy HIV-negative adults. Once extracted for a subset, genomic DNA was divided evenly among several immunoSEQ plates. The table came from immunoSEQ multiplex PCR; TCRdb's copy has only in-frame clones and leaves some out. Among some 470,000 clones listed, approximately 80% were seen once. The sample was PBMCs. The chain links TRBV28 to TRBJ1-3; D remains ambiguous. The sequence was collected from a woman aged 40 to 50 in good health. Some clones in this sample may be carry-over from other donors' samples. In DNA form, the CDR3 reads TGTGCCACCAGCTCTGGAAACACCATATATTTT. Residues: CATSSGNTIYF.